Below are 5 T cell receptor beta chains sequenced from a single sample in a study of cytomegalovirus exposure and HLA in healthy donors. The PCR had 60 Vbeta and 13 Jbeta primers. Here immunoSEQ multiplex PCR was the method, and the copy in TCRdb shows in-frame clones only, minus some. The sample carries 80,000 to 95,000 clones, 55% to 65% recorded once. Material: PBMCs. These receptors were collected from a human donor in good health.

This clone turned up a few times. The CDR3 spells CAWSLTSSGANVLTF. CDR3 sequence (DNA): TGTGCCTGGAGTCTGACTAGCTCTGGGGCCAACGTCCTGACTTTC. This sequence joins TRBV30 and TRBJ2-6; D perhaps matches TRBD2 (6 bases). Trimming removed 2 bases at V and 0 bases at J, with 8 bases between. The germline V gene encodes CDR1 GTSNPN and CDR2 SVGIG (reference sequence). The CDR3 has 15 amino acids.

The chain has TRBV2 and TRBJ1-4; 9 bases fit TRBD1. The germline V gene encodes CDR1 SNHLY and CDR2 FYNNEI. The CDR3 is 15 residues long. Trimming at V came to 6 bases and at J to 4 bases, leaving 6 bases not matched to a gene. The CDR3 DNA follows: TGTGCCAGCAGGCCACAGGGGGCGGTTAATGAAAAACTGTTTTTT. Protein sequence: CASRPQGAVNEKLFF.

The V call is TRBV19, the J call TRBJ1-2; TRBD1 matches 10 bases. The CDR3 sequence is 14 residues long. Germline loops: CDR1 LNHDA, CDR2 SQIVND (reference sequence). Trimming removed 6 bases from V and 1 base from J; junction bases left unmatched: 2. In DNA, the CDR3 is TGTGCCAGTAGCCGGGACAGGGGTAACTATGGCTACACCTTC. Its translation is CASSRDRGNYGYTF. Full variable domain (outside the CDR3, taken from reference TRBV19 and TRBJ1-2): DGGITQSPKYLFRKEGQNVTLSCEQNLNHDAMYWYRQDPGQGLRLIYYSQIVNDFQKGDIAEGYSVSREKKESFPLTVTSAQKNPTAFYLCASSRDRGNYGYTFGSGTRLTVV.

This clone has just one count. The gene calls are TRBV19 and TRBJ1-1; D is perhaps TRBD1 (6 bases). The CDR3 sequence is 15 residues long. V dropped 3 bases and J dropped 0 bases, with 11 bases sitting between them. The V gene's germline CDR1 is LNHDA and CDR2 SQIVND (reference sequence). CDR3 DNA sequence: TGTGCCAGTAGTATCAGGGGACCAATGAACACTGAAGCTTTCTTT. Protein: CASSIRGPMNTEAFF.

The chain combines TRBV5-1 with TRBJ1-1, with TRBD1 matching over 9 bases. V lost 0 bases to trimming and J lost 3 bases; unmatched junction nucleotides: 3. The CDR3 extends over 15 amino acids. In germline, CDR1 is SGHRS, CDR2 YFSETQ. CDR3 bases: TGCGCCAGCAGCTTGGCGGGACAGGGACACACTGAAGCTTTCTTT. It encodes CASSLAGQGHTEAFF.